The T cell receptor (beta chain) under discussion was sequenced for a study of molecular identifiers for immune sequencing clone quantification. In its sample, this clonotype was seen many times. CDR1 is MNHEY, CDR2 SMNVEV, per germline (reference sequence). The CDR3 is 14 amino acids. The ends were cut back, 6 bases at V and 0 bases at J, with 9 bases in the middle. One entry per CDR3 protein, called by TCRdb with MiXCR from the PCR reads. The sample yields more than 70,000 distinct CDR3 sequences, over 20% seen once. Material: naive CD8+ T cells from blood, with Jurkat cell RNA spiked in. Specified subset: FACS-sorted CD8+CD4-CCR7+CD45RA+ naive T cells. The rearrangement joins TRBV27 to TRBJ1-5; no definite D call. The clonotype comes from a human donor in good health. Some libraries in this study had Jurkat cell RNA spiked in. CDR3 DNA sequence: TGTGCCAGCAGCCCCGCTTATAGCAATCAGCCCCAGCATTTT. It translates to CASSPAYSNQPQHF.